This TCR beta chain was observed in a study of chemoradiotherapy in HPV16-positive cancers. About the study: Candidate HPV-specific T-cell clones and common TCR motifs came from functional assays in two HPV16-positive patients.

Germline trimming cut 7 bases from V and 0 bases from J; bases unmatched to any gene: 2. Germline values: CDR1 SQVTM, CDR2 ANQGSEA. The CDR3 totals 14 residues. The protocol was immunoSEQ multiplex PCR, while the TCRdb copy is restricted to in-frame clones and leaves out a portion. The sample has about 14,000 clones; approximately 72% are singletons. Sampling was done from a patient who underwent chemoradiotherapy. The rearrangement uses TRBV29-1 and TRBJ2-3; 12 nucleotides agree with TRBD2. The receptor's source is a human donor with HPV-associated anogenital cancer. The CDR3 coding sequence is TGCAGCGCAGGGACTAGCGGGAGCACAGATACGCAGTATTTT. Protein sequence: CSAGTSGSTDTQYF.